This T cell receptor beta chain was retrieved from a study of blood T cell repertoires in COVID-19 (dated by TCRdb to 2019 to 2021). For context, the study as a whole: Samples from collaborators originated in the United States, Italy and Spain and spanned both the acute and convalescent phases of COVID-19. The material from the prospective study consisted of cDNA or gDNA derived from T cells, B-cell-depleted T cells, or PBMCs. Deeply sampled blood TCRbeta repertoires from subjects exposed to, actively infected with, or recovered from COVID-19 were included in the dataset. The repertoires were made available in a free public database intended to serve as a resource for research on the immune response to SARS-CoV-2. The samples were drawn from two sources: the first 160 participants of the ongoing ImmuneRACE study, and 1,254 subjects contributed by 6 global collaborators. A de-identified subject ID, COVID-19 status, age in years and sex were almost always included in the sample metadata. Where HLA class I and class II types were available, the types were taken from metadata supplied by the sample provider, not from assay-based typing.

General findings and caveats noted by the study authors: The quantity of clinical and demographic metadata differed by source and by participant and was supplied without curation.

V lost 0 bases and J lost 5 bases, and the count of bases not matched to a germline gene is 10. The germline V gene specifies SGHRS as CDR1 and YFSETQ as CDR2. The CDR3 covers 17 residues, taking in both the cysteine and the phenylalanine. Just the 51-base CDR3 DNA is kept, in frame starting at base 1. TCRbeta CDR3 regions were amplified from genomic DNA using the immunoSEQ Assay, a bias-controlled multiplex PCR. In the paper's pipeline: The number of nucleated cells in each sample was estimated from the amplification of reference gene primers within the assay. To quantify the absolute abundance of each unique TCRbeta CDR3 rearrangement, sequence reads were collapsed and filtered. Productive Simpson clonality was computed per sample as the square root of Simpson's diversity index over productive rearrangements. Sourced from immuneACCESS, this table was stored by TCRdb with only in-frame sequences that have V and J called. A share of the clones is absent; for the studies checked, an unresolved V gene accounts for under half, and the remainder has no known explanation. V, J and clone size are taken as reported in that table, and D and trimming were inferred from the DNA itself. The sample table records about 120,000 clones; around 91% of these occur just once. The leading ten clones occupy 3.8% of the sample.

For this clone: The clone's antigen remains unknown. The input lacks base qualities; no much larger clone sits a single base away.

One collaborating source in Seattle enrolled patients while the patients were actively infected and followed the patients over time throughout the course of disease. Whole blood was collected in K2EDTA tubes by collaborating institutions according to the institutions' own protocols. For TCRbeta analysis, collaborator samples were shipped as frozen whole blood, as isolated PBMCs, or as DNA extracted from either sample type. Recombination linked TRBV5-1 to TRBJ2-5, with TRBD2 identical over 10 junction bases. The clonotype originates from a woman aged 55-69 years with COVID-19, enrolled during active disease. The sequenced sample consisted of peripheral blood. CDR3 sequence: CASSLDVLAGNQETQYF. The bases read TGCGCCAGCAGCTTGGATGTACTAGCGGGGAATCAGGAGACCCAGTACTTC. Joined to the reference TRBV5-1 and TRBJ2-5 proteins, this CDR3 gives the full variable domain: KAGVTQTPRYLIKTRGQQVTLSCSPISGHRSVSWYQQTPGQGLQFLFEYFSETQRNKGNFPGRFSGRQFSNSRSEMNVSTLELGDSALYLCASSLDVLAGNQETQYFGPGTRLLVL.